This T cell receptor (beta chain) originates from a study of blood T cell repertoires in COVID-19. Study details: Samples came from the United States, Italy and Spain, spanning acute and convalescent COVID-19.

As processed by the authors: Amplification with reference gene primers provided the estimates of nucleated cell counts. The repertoire was sequenced with immunoSEQ multiplex PCR; TCRdb's copy has only in-frame clones and lacks some. The DNA gave D and trimming, while V, J and clone size come from that table. This table has about 69,000 clones, around 87% appearing once. The CDR3 extends over 14 amino acids. Germline V gene sequence: CDR1 SGHTA, CDR2 FQGNSA. Trimming cost V 0 bases and J 6 bases, with 10 bases left between them. The chain combines TRBV7-2 with TRBJ2-3; D not certain. The sequence came from a man between 45 and 60 years old with acute or convalescent COVID-19. Source material: peripheral blood. This CDR3 reads CASSLAGRPDTQYF. CDR3 bases: TGTGCCAGCAGCTTAGCGGGCAGGCCCGATACGCAGTATTTT.